Listed below are T cell receptor beta chains from one sample, sequenced in a study of shared clonotypes between healthy human individuals. This table comes from immunoSEQ multiplex PCR, and its TCRdb copy is limited to in-frame clones, with some not included. Found here are about 670,000 clones, around 72% of them singletons; the top ten hold 1.8%. Sequencing was performed on memory CD4+ T cells sorted from blood. These receptors were taken from a woman between 25 and 40 years old in good health. Each CDR3 is given with its conserved first and last residue. A D gene is named only where the DNA matches it firmly. Some rows have no size entry. The others give once, few or many, or a class for an expanded clone.

abundance	v_gene	d_gene	j_gene	CDR3nt	CDR3aa
.	TRBV27	.	TRBJ1-1	TGTGCCAGCAGCCTGAGGGTGAGCACTGAAGCTTTCTTT	CASSLRVSTEAFF
.	TRBV28	.	TRBJ1-2	TGTGCCAGCAGTTTACTGGGGGGTAGAGGCTACACCTTC	CASSLLGGRGYTF
few	TRBV12-2	.	TRBJ2-7	TGTGCAAGTCGCCCCGTCTTAGCGGACCCCTACGAGCAGTACTTC	CASRPVLADPYEQYF
once	TRBV4-1	.	TRBJ2-7	TGCGCCAGCAGCCAAGGCCCCGGGTCCTCCTACGAGCAGTACTTC	CASSQGPGSSYEQYF
.	TRBV27	.	TRBJ1-4	TGTGCCAGCAGTAAAGATCAGGGAAAGAATGAAAAACTGTTTTTT	CASSKDQGKNEKLFF
.	TRBV28	.	TRBJ1-1	TGTGCCAGCAGTTTGAAAAAAGTGAACACTGAAGCTTTCTTT	CASSLKKVNTEAFF
.	TRBV7-8	TRBD1	TRBJ2-1	TGTGCCAGCAGCATAAGGACACCGGGACAGGGGCACAATGAGCAGTTCTTC	CASSIRTPGQGHNEQFF
.	TRBV11-2	.	TRBJ2-5	TGTGCCAGCAGAATGGGGAATACCCAGTACTTC	CASRMGNTQYF
once	TRBV2	.	TRBJ2-7	TGTGCCAGCAGTGAGTTTCAGCTTTACGAGCAGTACTTC	CASSEFQLYEQYF
.	TRBV21-1	.	TRBJ2-3	TGTGCCAGCAGCTTACGCCTCACAGATACGCAGTATTTT	CASSLRLTDTQYF
.	TRBV30	TRBD1	TRBJ1-5	TGTGCCTGGAGTGCCCTGGACAGGGATCAGCCCCAGCATTTT	CAWSALDRDQPQHF
.	TRBV27	TRBD1	TRBJ1-5	TGTGCCAGCAGTCCCACAGGGGACAATCAGCCCCAGCATTTT	CASSPTGDNQPQHF
.	TRBV5-6	TRBD1	TRBJ1-2	TGTGCCAGCAGCTTGTTAGGGGGCGCGGACGGCTACACCTTC	CASSLLGGADGYTF
.	TRBV7-2	.	TRBJ2-7	TGTGCCAGCAGCGGCCAGACAGGAACCTACTACGAGCAGTACTTC	CASSGQTGTYYEQYF
.	TRBV2	.	TRBJ1-5	TGTGCCAGCAACCTCGGGGGCATCAATCAGCCCCAGCATTTT	CASNLGGINQPQHF
.	TRBV28	.	TRBJ2-1	TGTGCCAGCAGGTCAGCAGGAGGATCAAACATTGAGCAGTTCTTC	CASRSAGGSNIEQFF
few	TRBV11-2	TRBD1	TRBJ2-5	TGTGCCAGCAGCGCCCCGGGACAGGGGGCTGAGACCCAGTACTTC	CASSAPGQGAETQYF
.	TRBV28	.	TRBJ2-7	TGTGCCAGCACACTAGCCTCGGGGCGAGGCGAGCAGTACTTC	CASTLASGRGEQYF
.	TRBV11-2	TRBD2	TRBJ2-7	TGTGCCAGCAGCTTAGCTGCGGGAGCGGGGGAGCAGTACTTC	CASSLAAGAGEQYF
many	TRBV25-1	TRBD2	TRBJ2-7	TGTGCCAGCAGTGAATCCGGCCTAGCGGGGTTCTCCTACGAGCAGTACTTC	CASSESGLAGFSYEQYF
.	TRBV5-1	.	TRBJ2-2	TGCGCCAGCAGCTTGTTGGGGGACCCGGAAACCGGGGAGCTGTTTTTT	CASSLLGDPETGELFF
.	TRBV12-5	TRBD1	TRBJ1-1	TGTGCTAGTGGTTTGGCCGGGACAGCAGAAGCTTTCTTT	CASGLAGTAEAFF
.	TRBV5-1	.	TRBJ1-1	TGCGCCAGCAGCTTGGTTGCGAACACTGAAGCTTTCTTT	CASSLVANTEAFF
once	TRBV4-1	TRBD2	TRBJ2-5	TGCGCCAGCAGCCAAAACGGGAGGGCACAAGAGACCCAGTACTTC	CASSQNGRAQETQYF
.	TRBV11-3	.	TRBJ1-1	TGTGCCAGCGGACCCGTAGAGACTGAAGCTTTCTTT	CASGPVETEAFF
.	TRBV27	.	TRBJ1-2	TGTGCCAGCAGCTCGGGGGTGGGACCCTATGGCTACACCTTC	CASSSGVGPYGYTF
few	TRBV6-1	TRBD1	TRBJ1-1	TGTGCCAGCAGTGCTAAGACAGGGGTCAACACTGAAGCTTTCTTT	CASSAKTGVNTEAFF
.	TRBV11-1	.	TRBJ1-5	TGTGCCAGCAGCTTATTGGGACAAAGGGCGATTAGCAATCAGCCCCAGCATTTT	CASSLLGQRAISNQPQHF
.	TRBV7-9	.	TRBJ2-1	TGTGCCAGCAGCTTAGCCCGGACAGTCCAATACAATGAGCAGTTCTTC	CASSLARTVQYNEQFF
.	TRBV19	.	TRBJ1-1	TGTGCCAGTAGTAACTCCCAAACAGGGATCTCTGAAGCTTTCTTT	CASSNSQTGISEAFF
.	TRBV10-3	TRBD1	TRBJ2-3	TGTGCCATCAGTGAGAGGGGAGGACAGGGGGTTCTCCCCCACACAGATACGCAGTATTTT	CAISERGGQGVLPHTDTQYF
.	TRBV15	.	TRBJ2-5	TGTGCCACCAGCAGAGATCAGGGTAACCAAGAGACCCAGTACTTC	CATSRDQGNQETQYF
.	TRBV2	TRBD1	TRBJ1-2	TGTGCCAGCACATCGACAGGGGCTAACTATGGCTACACCTTC	CASTSTGANYGYTF
few	TRBV10-3	.	TRBJ2-7	TGTGCCATCAGTGAGGGCCAAGGGCGGGAGCAGTACTTC	CAISEGQGREQYF
.	TRBV10-1	.	TRBJ1-1	TGCGCCAGCAGTGAGTATCGTCGAGACACTGAAGCTTTCTTT	CASSEYRRDTEAFF